This T cell receptor (beta chain) was captured in a study of cytomegalovirus exposure and HLA in healthy donors. Broader study findings: In an earlier analysis, about 90% or about 30%: the productive usage of most TCR beta V segments. A later analysis appeared to link common viral pathogens to several of the most significant clusters. Near-uniform donor sequencing depth was presumed by presence/absence analyses.

This clone was observed a handful of times. No antigen is known for it. Germline CDR1 is LNHDA and CDR2 is SQIVND (reference sequence). This CDR3 is 15 amino acids long. V was pared by 5 bases and J by 0 bases, with 11 bases between. The PCR made use of 60 Vbeta and 13 Jbeta primers. Sequenced by immunoSEQ multiplex PCR; TCRdb stores in-frame clones only, minus some. The table shows 99,000 or so clones, with 12% to 15% occurring only once. This chain connects TRBV19 to TRBJ1-5; D is uncertain. Sample: PBMCs. The sequence was collected from a female donor in good health and CMV-seronegative. The chain's CDR3 is CASSSGGASNQPQHF. Here the CDR3 DNA reads TGTGCCAGTAGTTCGGGAGGAGCTAGCAATCAGCCCCAGCATTTT.